Presented here are 25 T cell receptor beta chains from one specimen sequenced in a study of blood T cell repertoires in COVID-19. TCRdb's table, derived via immunoSEQ multiplex PCR, lists solely in-frame clones and lacks some. The data hold approximately 350,000 clones, with roughly 86% observed a single time. Input material: peripheral blood. These receptors originate from a woman in her 70s with COVID-19, enrolled during active disease.

The rearrangement joins TRBV27 to TRBJ2-2; 8 bases fit TRBD1. V was clipped by 7 bases and J by 9 bases; unmatched bases: 7. CDR1 and CDR2 (germline): MNHEY, SMNVEV (reference sequence). The CDR3 is 13 residues long. CDR3 DNA sequence: TGTGCCAGCAAGGCAGGGGGCAAAAGGGAGCTGTTTTTT. Its protein product is CASKAGGKRELFF.

The chain links TRBV5-1 to TRBJ2-7; 8 positions agree with TRBD1. This CDR3 has 15 amino acids. V lost 4 bases, J lost 2 bases, and 8 bases stayed unmatched. Looked up from germline, CDR1 is SGHRS and CDR2 is YFSETQ. As DNA, the CDR3 is TGCGCCAGCAGCATAGGACAGGGCCCAACCTACGAGCAGTACTTC. Protein product: CASSIGQGPTYEQYF. Supplemented by reference TRBV5-1 and TRBJ2-7, the full variable domain reads KAGVTQTPRYLIKTRGQQVTLSCSPISGHRSVSWYQQTPGQGLQFLFEYFSETQRNKGNFPGRFSGRQFSNSRSEMNVSTLELGDSALYLCASSIGQGPTYEQYFGPGTRLTVT.

This clone was detected once. CDR3 nucleotide sequence: TGTGCCAGCAGCGCAACCCCTGTGGCGGGGGGAAAAGAGACCCAGTACTTC. Its protein is CASSATPVAGGKETQYF. The gene calls are TRBV9 and TRBJ2-5, with 8 bases lining up with TRBD2. V dropped 3 bases and J dropped 3; count of bases not matched to a gene: 13. Per germline, CDR1 SGDLS and CDR2 YYNGEE. The CDR3 runs to 17 residues.

The rearrangement links TRBV5-4 to TRBJ1-2; 7 nucleotides line up with TRBD1. Germline CDR1 reads SGHNT; CDR2 reads YYREEE (reference sequence). This CDR3 region has 16 residues. V trimming: 0 bases; J trimming: 7 bases; junction bases outside the gene matches: 12. DNA of the CDR3: TGTGCCAGCAGCTTGGACCCGACCCCTGGGACAGCTGGCTACACCTTC. It translates to CASSLDPTPGTAGYTF.

The chain joins TRBV5-1 to TRBJ2-3; the match to TRBD2 covers 9 bases. The V and J ends lost 7 bases and 2 bases, in that order; junction bases with no gene match: 8. The length of the CDR3 is 15 residues. Germline-derived CDR1 and CDR2 are SGHRS and YFSETQ. CDR3 sequence reads: CASAAAGGPTDTQYF. In nucleotides, the CDR3 is TGCGCCAGCGCTGCAGCGGGGGGTCCCACAGATACGCAGTATTTT.

The chain uses TRBV5-1 and TRBJ2-3, with 11 positions matching TRBD2. The junction had 7 bases not matched to a gene; V was cut back by 5 bases and J by 2 bases. CDR1 and CDR2 from the germline V gene are SGHRS and YFSETQ. The CDR3 runs 16 residues. Here the CDR3 DNA reads TGCGCCAGCAGTTCGGGACTAGCGGATTCCACAGATACGCAGTATTTT. Amino acid sequence: CASSSGLADSTDTQYF. The full variable domain, rest sourced from reference TRBV5-1 and TRBJ2-3, is KAGVTQTPRYLIKTRGQQVTLSCSPISGHRSVSWYQQTPGQGLQFLFEYFSETQRNKGNFPGRFSGRQFSNSRSEMNVSTLELGDSALYLCASSSGLADSTDTQYFGPGTRLTVL.

This clone was observed a few times. The chain uses TRBV27 and TRBJ1-2; D is undetermined. V lost 5 bases and J lost 7, with 11 bases in between. The CDR3 consists of 12 residues. Germline V gives CDR1 MNHEY, CDR2 SMNVEV (reference sequence). The CDR3 DNA reads TGTGCCAGCAGTGAGGGAAGAGGTGGCTACACCTTC. It yields the protein CASSEGRGGYTF.

The genes are TRBV7-8 and TRBJ2-7, with 11 bases lining up with TRBD1. Per the germline V gene, CDR1 is SGHVS and CDR2 is FQNEAQ. CDR3 length: 17 amino acids. Trimming cost V 1 base and J 2 bases; bases outside gene matches: 7. The CDR3 loop is CASSLVGQGEGAYEQYF. In nucleotides, the CDR3 is TGTGCCAGCAGCTTAGTGGGACAGGGGGAGGGAGCCTACGAGCAGTACTTC.

The CDR3 region is CASSAGNQPQHF. As DNA, the CDR3 is TGTGCCAGCAGCGCGGGGAATCAGCCCCAGCATTTT. The gene calls are TRBV9 and TRBJ1-5, with no clear D. Germline V CDR1 and CDR2: SGDLS, YYNGEE. This CDR3 contains 12 residues. Trimming took off 3 bases at V and 4 bases at J, with 5 bases between the two ends.

This clone was seen just once. This chain uses TRBV28 with TRBJ2-3; possible D gene TRBD1, 6 bases. The germline CDR1 and CDR2 sequences are MDHEN and SYDVKM. The CDR3 is made up of 16 amino acids. The V and J ends lost 2 bases and 2 bases respectively, with 14 bases between them. The CDR3 spells CASSLKGTPSTDTQYF. CDR3 DNA: TGTGCCAGCAGTTTAAAGGGGACACCTTCCACAGATACGCAGTATTTT.

On this clone itself: Other DNA sequences in the sample encode the same CDR3. The gene calls are TRBV19 and TRBJ1-2; perhaps TRBD1 as D (5 bases). The V end was cut by 3 bases, the J end by 2 bases, with 7 bases between. Looked up from germline, CDR1 is LNHDA and CDR2 is SQIVND (reference sequence). The CDR3 covers 13 residues. Written as DNA, the CDR3 is TGTGCCAGTAGTATTGGGGGGAACTATGGCTACACCTTC. The encoded protein is CASSIGGNYGYTF.

The chain joins TRBV28 to TRBJ1-6; 8 positions match TRBD1. J lost 10 bases, V lost 1 base, and 6 bases had no gene match. CDR1 and CDR2 from the germline V gene are MDHEN and SYDVKM. The CDR3 spans 15 residues. CDR3 DNA sequence: TGTGCCAGCAGTTTATATCAGGGGGCTGAATCACCCCTCCACTTT. Translating gives CASSLYQGAESPLHF. The complete variable domain, with remaining parts taken from reference TRBV28 and TRBJ1-6, reads DVKVTQSSRYLVKRTGEKVFLECVQDMDHENMFWYRQDPGLGLRLIYFSYDVKMKEKGDIPEGYSVSREKKERFSLILESASTNQTSMYLCASSLYQGAESPLHFGNGTRLTVT.

This chain's CDR3 is CASGPGQGLYNEQFF. The CDR3 DNA sequence: TGTGCTAGTGGACCCGGACAGGGTCTCTACAATGAGCAGTTCTTC. The chain combines TRBV12-5 with TRBJ2-1, with 8 bases identical to TRBD1. Germline V gives CDR1 LGHNT, CDR2 FRNRAP. This CDR3 is built from 15 residues. Trimming removed 6 bases from V and 3 bases from J; junction bases left unmatched: 7.

V and J are TRBV28 and TRBJ1-3; D is ambiguous. The CDR3 is 14 amino acids. Trimming cost V 7 bases and J 0 bases, with 10 bases left between them. Germline V lookup: CDR1 MDHEN, CDR2 SYDVKM. The DNA of the CDR3 is TGTGCCAGCACCCGGGGTTTCTCTGGAAACACCATATATTTT. This encodes CASTRGFSGNTIYF.

This clone was detected once. This chain joins TRBV24-1 and TRBJ2-7; D might be TRBD1 (6 bases). V lost 6 bases and J lost 5, with 10 bases in between. This CDR3 spans 12 amino acids. Germline CDR1 reads KGHDR; CDR2 reads SFDVKD. For the CDR3, the DNA is TGTGCCACCAGTTCCGCAGGGGACGAGCAGTACTTC. The encoded protein is CATSSAGDEQYF.

This rearrangement joins TRBV7-2 to TRBJ1-2, with TRBD1 matching 7 bases. Trimming took 2 bases from V and 7 from J; bases not matched to a gene: 10. Germline V lookup: CDR1 SGHTA, CDR2 FQGNSA. This CDR3 contains 15 residues. In DNA form, the CDR3 reads TGTGCCAGCAGCTTAAATGGGAAGGGGGCCGGTGGCTACACCTTC. This translates into CASSLNGKGAGGYTF.

This rearrangement joins TRBV28 to TRBJ1-2; TRBD1 aligns across 8 bases. Losses at the gene ends were 6 bases for V and 8 bases for J; bases not matched to a gene: 8. CDR1 is MDHEN and CDR2 is SYDVKM in the germline V gene. CDR3 size: 13 residues. The CDR3 sequence: CASSRQGKRGYTF. The CDR3 DNA sequence: TGTGCCAGCAGCCGACAGGGGAAGCGCGGCTACACCTTC.

This clone occurred a few times. The chain combines TRBV20-1 with TRBJ2-3; D remains ambiguous. The germline gives CDR1 DFQATT, CDR2 SNEGSKA (reference sequence). V was clipped by 3 bases and J by 0 bases, with 16 bases between them. The CDR3 has 16 amino acids. The CDR3 coding sequence is TGCAGTGCTAGTTCCCCATCCCGAACTAGCACAGATACGCAGTATTTT. Translating gives CSASSPSRTSTDTQYF.

V and J are TRBV4-2 and TRBJ2-7, with 9 positions matching TRBD2. The CDR3 is 15 residues long. V was clipped by 0 bases and J by 6 bases; unmatched bases: 6. In germline, CDR1 is LGHNA, CDR2 YNFKEQ. The DNA for the CDR3 is TGTGCCAGCAGCCAAGAAGGCGGGGGGGCCGTCGAGCAGTACTTC. Translating it yields CASSQEGGGAVEQYF.

This chain joins TRBV2 and TRBJ1-2; TRBD1 matches at 11 bases. In germline, CDR1 is SNHLY, CDR2 FYNNEI. V shed 6 bases and J 6 bases; nucleotides not matched to a gene: 6. The CDR3 runs to 14 residues. The CDR3 region is CASRDRGLPHGYTF. The CDR3, as DNA: TGTGCCAGCAGGGACAGGGGGCTGCCACATGGCTACACCTTC.

The V and J genes are TRBV5-8 and TRBJ1-6; D is perhaps TRBD1 (5 bases). CDR1 is SGHTS and CDR2 is YDEGEE in the germline V gene. This CDR3 has 15 residues. Trimming took 1 base from V and 2 from J, leaving 7 bases between them. In DNA, the CDR3 is TGTGCCAGCAGCTTGAAGGGGACCTATAATTCACCCCTCCACTTT. Its translation: CASSLKGTYNSPLHF.

The chain uses TRBV21-1 and TRBJ1-2; the tabulated D call, TRBD1, remains unverified against the DNA. TRBV21-1 is noted as a pseudogene. The CDR3 length is 14 residues. CDR3 protein: CASRGTGGNYGYTF. The CDR3 bases are TGTGCCAGCAGGGGGACAGGGGGAAACTATGGCTACACCTTC.

The chain employs TRBV5-4 and TRBJ1-2, with 7 bases identical to TRBD1. The J segment lost 4 bases and the V segment lost 3 bases, leaving 9 bases of the junction unmatched. The germline V gene encodes CDR1 SGHNT and CDR2 YYREEE (reference sequence). The CDR3 sequence is 15 residues long. The CDR3 DNA is TGTGCCAGCAGCTCCCCGGGACAGACACCCTATGGCTACACCTTC. This sequence encodes CASSSPGQTPYGYTF.

The J gene is TRBJ1-1, the V gene TRBV19; possible D gene TRBD1, 5 bases. Trimming took off 6 bases at V and 7 bases at J, with 15 bases between the two ends. Looked up from germline, CDR1 is LNHDA and CDR2 is SQIVND (reference sequence). CDR3 length: 13 residues. The CDR3 reads CASSSRDWLEAFF. The DNA of the CDR3 is TGTGCCAGTAGCTCCAGGGACTGGCTTGAAGCTTTCTTT.

The rearrangement joins TRBV4-3 to TRBJ2-1, with 12 bases lining up with TRBD2. Germline trimming cut 0 bases from V and 8 bases from J; bases unmatched to any gene: 8. The CDR3 has 17 amino acids. Germline loops: CDR1 LGHNA, CDR2 YSLEER. The CDR3 reads CASSQDPLAGGPDEQFF. The CDR3 DNA reads TGCGCCAGCAGCCAAGATCCTCTAGCGGGGGGGCCGGATGAGCAGTTCTTC.